The rows below give T cell receptor beta chains drawn from one sample of a study of graft-versus-host responses after intestinal transplantation. What these receptors recognize is not known. Generated by immunoSEQ multiplex PCR, the TCRdb table keeps only in-frame clones and is missing some. Here the sample spans tens of thousands of clones, approximately 90% being singletons. Source: unstimulated CD4+ T cells sorted from spleen or lymph node cells, taken before transplant. The source of these receptors is a human donor who was the organ donor for an intestinal transplant. Both conserved end residues are part of each CDR3. Fields, in order: J gene, D gene, clone size, V gene, CDR3 protein, CDR3 DNA. The D gene is left open where the match is weak. Not all rows give a size; the values are once, few, many and, for expanded clones, a class.

J: TRBJ1-5
D: NA
size: NA
V: TRBV2
CDR3: CASSDRNQPQHF
DNA: TGTGCCAGCAGTGACAGAAATCAGCCCCAGCATTTT

J: TRBJ2-6
D: TRBD1
size: NA
V: TRBV11-1
CDR3: CASSHLGQGYSGANVLTF
DNA: TGTGCCAGCAGCCACCTCGGACAGGGCTACTCTGGGGCCAACGTCCTGACTTTC

J: TRBJ1-1
D: NA
size: NA
V: TRBV28
CDR3: CASLDRRRGTEAFF
DNA: TGTGCCAGCCTAGACCGACGAAGAGGGACTGAAGCTTTCTTT

J: TRBJ2-7
D: NA
size: NA
V: TRBV21-1
CDR3: CASLGSSGLSYEQYF
DNA: TGTGCCAGTTTGGGATCTAGCGGACTCTCCTACGAGCAGTACTTC

J: TRBJ2-1
D: TRBD1
size: NA
V: TRBV7-2
CDR3: CASSPNHWTGGNEQFF
DNA: TGTGCCAGCAGCCCGAACCACTGGACAGGGGGCAATGAGCAGTTCTTC

J: TRBJ1-4
D: TRBD1
size: NA
V: TRBV27
CDR3: CASSRQGGNEKLFF
DNA: TGTGCCAGCAGCCGACAGGGAGGTAATGAAAAACTGTTTTTT

J: TRBJ1-2
D: TRBD1
size: NA
V: TRBV28
CDR3: CASLRDSSYGYTF
DNA: TGTGCCAGTCTGAGGGACAGTTCGTATGGCTACACCTTC

J: TRBJ2-5
D: NA
size: NA
V: TRBV11-2
CDR3: CASSLRGETQYF
DNA: TGTGCCAGCAGCCTGAGGGGGGAGACCCAGTACTTC

J: TRBJ2-1
D: TRBD2
size: NA
V: TRBV28
CDR3: CASSRLSGRTYNEQFF
DNA: TGTGCCAGCAGTCGACTCAGCGGGAGGACCTACAATGAGCAGTTCTTC

J: TRBJ1-2
D: NA
size: few
V: TRBV30
CDR3: CAWRQDYGYTF
DNA: TGTGCCTGGAGACAGGACTATGGCTACACCTTC

J: TRBJ1-2
D: NA
size: NA
V: TRBV11-3
CDR3: CASSLDSSNYGYTF
DNA: TGTGCCAGCAGCTTGGACAGCTCTAACTATGGCTACACCTTC

J: TRBJ2-5
D: TRBD2
size: NA
V: TRBV11-2
CDR3: CASSPGLAYIETQYF
DNA: TGTGCCAGCAGCCCCGGACTAGCCTACATAGAGACCCAGTACTTC

J: TRBJ1-5
D: NA
size: NA
V: TRBV21-1
CDR3: CASGQQGVCNQPQHF
DNA: TGTGCCAGCGGTCAACAGGGCGTTTGCAATCAGCCCCAGCATTTT

J: TRBJ1-5
D: NA
size: NA
V: TRBV4-1
CDR3: CASSQPRDTDQPQHF
DNA: TGCGCCAGCAGCCAACCCCGGGACACCGATCAGCCCCAGCATTTT

J: TRBJ1-6
D: NA
size: NA
V: TRBV9
CDR3: CASSEQAYNSPLHF
DNA: TGTGCCAGCAGCGAACAGGCCTATAATTCACCCCTCCACTTT

J: TRBJ2-7
D: TRBD2
size: NA
V: TRBV9
CDR3: CASSVFSGGAYEQYF
DNA: TGTGCCAGCAGCGTGTTCAGCGGGGGGGCCTACGAGCAGTACTTC

J: TRBJ2-5
D: NA
size: few
V: TRBV11-3
CDR3: CASSPGSSGPGETQYF
DNA: TGTGCCAGCAGCCCGGGGTCCAGCGGTCCTGGGGAGACCCAGTACTTC

J: TRBJ2-7
D: TRBD2
size: NA
V: TRBV5-4
CDR3: CASSLGLADYEQYF
DNA: TGTGCCAGCAGCTTGGGACTAGCGGATTACGAGCAGTACTTC

J: TRBJ1-5
D: TRBD1
size: NA
V: TRBV6-1
CDR3: CASSPDRGRQPQHF
DNA: TGTGCCAGCAGTCCGGACAGGGGGCGGCAGCCCCAGCATTTT

J: TRBJ2-3
D: TRBD2
size: once
V: TRBV5-1
CDR3: CASSRLAGGYGTDTQYF
DNA: TGCGCCAGCAGCCGACTAGCGGGGGGGTACGGCACAGATACGCAGTATTTT

J: TRBJ1-2
D: NA
size: NA
V: TRBV5-1
CDR3: CASSLDTNYGYTF
DNA: TGCGCCAGCAGCTTGGACACTAACTATGGCTACACCTTC

J: TRBJ2-7
D: TRBD2
size: NA
V: TRBV11-2
CDR3: CASSSAGTSIFRHEQYF
DNA: TGTGCCAGCAGCTCTGCCGGGACTAGTATTTTTCGGCACGAGCAGTACTTC

J: TRBJ2-1
D: TRBD1
size: NA
V: TRBV15
CDR3: CATRNRGSSIGEQFF
DNA: TGTGCCACCAGGAACAGGGGGTCATCAATCGGTGAGCAGTTCTTC

J: TRBJ1-1
D: NA
size: NA
V: TRBV28
CDR3: CASSNREAFF
DNA: TGTGCCAGCAGCAACAGGGAAGCTTTCTTT

J: TRBJ2-5
D: TRBD1
size: few
V: TRBV28
CDR3: CASSLWGTGRKETQYF
DNA: TGTGCCAGCAGTTTATGGGGGACAGGGCGAAAAGAGACCCAGTACTTC

J: TRBJ2-7
D: NA
size: NA
V: TRBV20-1
CDR3: CSAGSSYEQYF
DNA: TGCAGTGCTGGGAGCTCCTACGAGCAGTACTTC

J: TRBJ2-3
D: TRBD1
size: NA
V: TRBV2
CDR3: CASRGGQGLTDTQYF
DNA: TGTGCCAGCAGGGGGGGACAGGGCCTCACAGATACGCAGTATTTT

J: TRBJ2-2
D: NA
size: NA
V: TRBV9
CDR3: CASSVGLATGELFF
DNA: TGTGCCAGCAGCGTAGGTCTAGCGACCGGGGAGCTGTTTTTT

J: TRBJ1-1
D: TRBD1
size: NA
V: TRBV10-3
CDR3: CAISESDRGTEAFF
DNA: TGTGCCATCAGTGAGTCGGACAGGGGGACTGAAGCTTTCTTT

J: TRBJ2-7
D: NA
size: NA
V: TRBV9
CDR3: CASSVAGADYEQYF
DNA: TGTGCCAGCAGCGTTGCAGGGGCGGACTACGAGCAGTACTTC

J: TRBJ1-2
D: TRBD1
size: NA
V: TRBV28
CDR3: CASIPSGQGFFGYTF
DNA: TGTGCCAGCATACCCTCGGGACAGGGTTTTTTTGGCTACACCTTC